The TCR beta chain described here comes from a study of T cell repertoires in ileal Crohn's disease. Broader study findings: Mucosal expansions were suggested to be mainly CD8 T cells.

As regards this clone: The antigen remains undetermined.

Germline CDR1 reads MNHEY; CDR2 reads SMNVEV (reference sequence). V was pared by 2 bases and J by 9 bases, with 10 bases between. The CDR3 covers 12 residues. Per sample, about 500 nanograms of biopsy DNA were TCRB immunosequenced. Repertoires were generated with immunoSEQ multiplex PCR, while TCRdb's copy carries only in-frame clones and drops some. The sample has fewer than 10,000 clones, around 77% seen once. Specimen: ileal tissue. The rearrangement uses TRBV27 and TRBJ1-2, with D maybe TRBD1 (6 bases). This TCR was recovered from an adult with Crohn's disease. This CDR3 reads CASSLAGESYTF. The CDR3 coding sequence is TGTGCCAGCAGTTTAGCAGGGGAAAGCTACACCTTC.